The clone carrying this TCR beta chain was found once. Its specificity is unknown. In the PCR, 60 Vbeta and 13 Jbeta primers were used. The table came from immunoSEQ multiplex PCR; TCRdb's copy has only in-frame clones and leaves some out. Here the sample spans roughly 100,000 clones, about 80% being singletons. The data stem from a study of cytomegalovirus exposure and HLA in healthy donors. General study points: The study found most TCR sequences rare, yet found some public TCRs in many donors.

The CDR3 extends over 15 amino acids. Per germline, CDR1 SGHNT and CDR2 YYREEE (reference sequence). The trim removed 4 bases at V and 5 bases at J, leaving 6 bases unmatched. The genes are TRBV5-4 and TRBJ1-1, with 12 bases fitting TRBD1. The receptor comes from a man aged 35 to 55 in good health and CMV-seropositive. Sequenced material: PBMCs. This chain's CDR3 is CASSGGTGGRTEAFF. In nucleotides, the CDR3 is TGTGCCAGCAGCGGAGGGACAGGGGGCAGGACTGAAGCTTTCTTT.